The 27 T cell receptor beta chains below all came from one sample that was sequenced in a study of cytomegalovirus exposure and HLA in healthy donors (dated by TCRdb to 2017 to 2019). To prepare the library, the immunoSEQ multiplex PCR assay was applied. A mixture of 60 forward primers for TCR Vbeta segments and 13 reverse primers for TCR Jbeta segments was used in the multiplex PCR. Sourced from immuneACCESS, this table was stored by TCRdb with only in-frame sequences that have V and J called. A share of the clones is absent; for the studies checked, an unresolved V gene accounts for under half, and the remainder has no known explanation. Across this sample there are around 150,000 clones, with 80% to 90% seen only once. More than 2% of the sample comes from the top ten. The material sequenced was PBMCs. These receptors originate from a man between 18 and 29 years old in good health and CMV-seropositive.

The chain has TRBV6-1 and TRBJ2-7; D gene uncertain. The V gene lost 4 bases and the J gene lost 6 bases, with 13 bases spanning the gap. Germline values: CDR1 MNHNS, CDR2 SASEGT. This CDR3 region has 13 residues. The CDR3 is CASSAPRRSEQYF. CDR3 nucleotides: TGTGCCAGCAGTGCCCCTCGACGGAGCGAGCAGTACTTC.

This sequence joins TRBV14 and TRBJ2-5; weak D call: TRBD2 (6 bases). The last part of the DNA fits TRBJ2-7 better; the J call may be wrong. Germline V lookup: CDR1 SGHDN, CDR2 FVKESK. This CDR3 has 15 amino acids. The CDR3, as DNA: TGTGCCAGCAGCCAAGGGACGGGAGCCCCCTACGAGCAGTACTTC. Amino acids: CASSQGTGAPYEQYF.

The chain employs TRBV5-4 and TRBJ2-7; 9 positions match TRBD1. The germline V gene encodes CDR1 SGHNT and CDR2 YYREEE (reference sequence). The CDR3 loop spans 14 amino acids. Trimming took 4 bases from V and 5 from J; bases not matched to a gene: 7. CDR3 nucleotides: TGTGCCAGCAGCGTCCGGGACAGGGACGACGAGCAGTACTTC. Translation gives CASSVRDRDDEQYF.

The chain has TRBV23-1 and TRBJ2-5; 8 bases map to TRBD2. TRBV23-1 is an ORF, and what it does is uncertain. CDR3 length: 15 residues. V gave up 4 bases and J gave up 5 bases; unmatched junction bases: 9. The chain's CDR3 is CASSPGLAGWETQYF. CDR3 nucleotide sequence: TGCGCCAGCAGTCCAGGACTAGCAGGCTGGGAGACCCAGTACTTC.

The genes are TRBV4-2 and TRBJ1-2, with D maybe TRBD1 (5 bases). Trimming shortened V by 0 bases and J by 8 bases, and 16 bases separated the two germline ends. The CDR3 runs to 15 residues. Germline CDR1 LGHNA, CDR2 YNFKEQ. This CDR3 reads CASSQDSGRGSGYTF. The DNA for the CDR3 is TGTGCCAGCAGCCAAGATTCTGGAAGGGGATCGGGCTACACCTTC.

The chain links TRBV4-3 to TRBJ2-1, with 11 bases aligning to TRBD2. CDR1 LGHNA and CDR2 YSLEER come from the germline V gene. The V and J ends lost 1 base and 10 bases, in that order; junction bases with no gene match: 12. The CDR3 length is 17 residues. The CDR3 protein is CASSQGALAGGKVEQFF. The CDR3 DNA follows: TGCGCCAGCAGCCAAGGGGCGCTAGCGGGGGGAAAGGTGGAGCAGTTCTTC.

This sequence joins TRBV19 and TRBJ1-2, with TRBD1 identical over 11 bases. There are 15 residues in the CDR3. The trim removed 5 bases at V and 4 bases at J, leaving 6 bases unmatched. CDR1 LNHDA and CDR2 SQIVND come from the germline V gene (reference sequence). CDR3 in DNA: TGTGCCAGTAGTGCGGGGACAGGGGGAGTCTATGGCTACACCTTC. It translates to CASSAGTGGVYGYTF. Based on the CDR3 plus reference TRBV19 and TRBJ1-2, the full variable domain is DGGITQSPKYLFRKEGQNVTLSCEQNLNHDAMYWYRQDPGQGLRLIYYSQIVNDFQKGDIAEGYSVSREKKESFPLTVTSAQKNPTAFYLCASSAGTGGVYGYTFGSGTRLTVV.

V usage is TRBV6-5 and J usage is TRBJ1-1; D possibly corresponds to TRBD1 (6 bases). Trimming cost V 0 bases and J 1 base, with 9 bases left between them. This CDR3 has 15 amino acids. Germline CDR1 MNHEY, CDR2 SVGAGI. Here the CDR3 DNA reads TGTGCCAGCAGTTACTCTAGGGACACGAACACTGAAGCTTTCTTT. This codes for CASSYSRDTNTEAFF.

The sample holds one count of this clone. CDR3 sequence (DNA): TGTGCCAGCAGTCCTCTAGCGACAGGGTCTAACGAGCAGTTCTTC. Its protein is CASSPLATGSNEQFF. This chain uses TRBV27 with TRBJ2-1, with a tentative D call TRBD1 (7 bases). From germline, CDR1 is MNHEY and CDR2 SMNVEV (reference sequence). There are 15 residues in the CDR3. Trimming shortened V by 5 bases and J by 10 bases, and 21 bases separated the two germline ends.

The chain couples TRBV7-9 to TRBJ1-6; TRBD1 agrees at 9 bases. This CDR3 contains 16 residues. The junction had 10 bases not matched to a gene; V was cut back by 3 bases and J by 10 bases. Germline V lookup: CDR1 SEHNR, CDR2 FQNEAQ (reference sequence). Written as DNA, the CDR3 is TGTGCCAGCAGCTTCGCTAAACCGGGACAGGGCTCACCCCTCCACTTT. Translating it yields CASSFAKPGQGSPLHF.

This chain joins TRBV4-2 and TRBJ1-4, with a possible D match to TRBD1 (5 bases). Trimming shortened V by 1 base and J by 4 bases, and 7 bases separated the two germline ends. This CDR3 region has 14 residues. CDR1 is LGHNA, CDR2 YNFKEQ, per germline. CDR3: CASSQVGVNEKLFF. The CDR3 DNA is TGTGCCAGCAGCCAAGTAGGGGTTAATGAAAAACTGTTTTTT.

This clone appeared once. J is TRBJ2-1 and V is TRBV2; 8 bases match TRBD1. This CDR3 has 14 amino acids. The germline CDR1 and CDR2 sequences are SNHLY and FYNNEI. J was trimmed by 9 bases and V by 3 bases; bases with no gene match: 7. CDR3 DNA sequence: TGTGCCAGCAGTGAGACAGGGGCAGAGGGTGAGCAGTTCTTC. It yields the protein CASSETGAEGEQFF.

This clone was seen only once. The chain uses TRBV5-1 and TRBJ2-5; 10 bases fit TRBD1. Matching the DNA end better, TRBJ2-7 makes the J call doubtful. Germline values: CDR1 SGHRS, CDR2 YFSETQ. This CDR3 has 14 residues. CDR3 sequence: CASSPGTGAYEQYF. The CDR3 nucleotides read TGCGCCAGCAGCCCGGGGACAGGGGCCTACGAGCAGTACTTC.

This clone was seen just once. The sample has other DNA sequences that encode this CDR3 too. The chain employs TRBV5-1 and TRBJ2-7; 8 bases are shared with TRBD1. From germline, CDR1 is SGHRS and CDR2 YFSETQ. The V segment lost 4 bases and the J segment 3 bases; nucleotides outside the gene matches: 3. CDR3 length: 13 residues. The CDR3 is CASSAGQGYEQYF. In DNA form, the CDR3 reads TGCGCCAGCAGCGCCGGACAGGGCTACGAGCAGTACTTC.

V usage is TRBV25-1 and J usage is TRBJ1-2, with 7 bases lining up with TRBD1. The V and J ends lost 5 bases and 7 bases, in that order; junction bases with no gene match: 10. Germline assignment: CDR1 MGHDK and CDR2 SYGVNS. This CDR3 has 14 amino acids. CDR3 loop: CASSKTGTLGGYTF. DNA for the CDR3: TGTGCCAGCAGTAAGACAGGGACGCTGGGTGGCTACACCTTC.

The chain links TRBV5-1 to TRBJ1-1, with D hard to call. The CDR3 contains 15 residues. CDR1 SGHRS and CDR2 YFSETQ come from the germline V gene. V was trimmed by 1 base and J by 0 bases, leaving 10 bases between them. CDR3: CASSLLSGLNTEAFF. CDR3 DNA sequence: TGCGCCAGCAGCTTGCTTAGCGGTCTGAACACTGAAGCTTTCTTT.

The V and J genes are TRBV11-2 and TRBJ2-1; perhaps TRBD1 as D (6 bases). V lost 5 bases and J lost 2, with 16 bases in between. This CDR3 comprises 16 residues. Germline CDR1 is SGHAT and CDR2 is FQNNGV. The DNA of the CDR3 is TGTGCCAGCAGCCGCGAAGGGGGAAGGACCTACAATGAGCAGTTCTTC. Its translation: CASSREGGRTYNEQFF.

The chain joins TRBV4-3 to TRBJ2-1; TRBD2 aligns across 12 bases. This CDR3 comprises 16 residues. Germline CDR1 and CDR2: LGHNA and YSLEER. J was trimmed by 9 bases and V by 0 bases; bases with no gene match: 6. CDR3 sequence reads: CASSQDLAGGPAEQFF. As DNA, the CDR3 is TGCGCCAGCAGCCAAGATCTAGCGGGGGGGCCGGCTGAGCAGTTCTTC.

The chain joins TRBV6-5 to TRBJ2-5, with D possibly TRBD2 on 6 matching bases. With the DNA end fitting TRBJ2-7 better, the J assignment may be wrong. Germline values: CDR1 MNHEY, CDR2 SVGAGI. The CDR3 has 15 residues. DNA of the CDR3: TGTGCCAGCACGCCACCGGGACTGAACTCCTACGAGCAGTACTTC. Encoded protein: CASTPPGLNSYEQYF.

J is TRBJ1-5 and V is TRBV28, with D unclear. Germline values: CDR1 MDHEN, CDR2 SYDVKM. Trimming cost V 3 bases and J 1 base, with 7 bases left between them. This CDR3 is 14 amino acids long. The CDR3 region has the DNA TGTGCCAGCAGTTTCTTACAGAGCAATCAGCCCCAGCATTTT. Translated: CASSFLQSNQPQHF. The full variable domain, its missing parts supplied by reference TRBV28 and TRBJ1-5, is DVKVTQSSRYLVKRTGEKVFLECVQDMDHENMFWYRQDPGLGLRLIYFSYDVKMKEKGDIPEGYSVSREKKERFSLILESASTNQTSMYLCASSFLQSNQPQHFGDGTRLSIL.

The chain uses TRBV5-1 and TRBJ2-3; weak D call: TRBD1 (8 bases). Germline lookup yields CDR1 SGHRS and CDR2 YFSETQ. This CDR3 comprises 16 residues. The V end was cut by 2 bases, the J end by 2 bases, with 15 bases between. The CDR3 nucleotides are TGCGCCAGCAGCTTTCGACAGGGGACTAACACAGATACGCAGTATTTT. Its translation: CASSFRQGTNTDTQYF.

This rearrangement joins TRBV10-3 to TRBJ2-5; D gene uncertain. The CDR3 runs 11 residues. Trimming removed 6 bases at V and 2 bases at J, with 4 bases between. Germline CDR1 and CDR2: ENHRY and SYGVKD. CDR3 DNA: TGTGCCATCAGCGTGCAAGAGACCCAGTACTTC. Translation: CAISVQETQYF.

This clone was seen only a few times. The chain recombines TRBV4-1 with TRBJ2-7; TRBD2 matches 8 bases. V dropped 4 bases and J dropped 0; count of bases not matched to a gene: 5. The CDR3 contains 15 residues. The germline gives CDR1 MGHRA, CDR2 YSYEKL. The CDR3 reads CASSPAGANSYEQYF. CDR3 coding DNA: TGCGCCAGCAGCCCAGCGGGGGCGAACTCCTACGAGCAGTACTTC.

The CDR3: CASSFSGTGGYKSNEQYF. Here the CDR3 DNA reads TGTGCCAGCAGCTTCTCCGGGACAGGGGGCTATAAATCCAACGAGCAGTACTTC. V is TRBV5-6 and J is TRBJ2-7; 12 bases match TRBD1. The CDR3 has 18 residues. Per germline, CDR1 SGHDT and CDR2 YYEEEE. The junction had 14 bases not matched to a gene; V was cut back by 2 bases and J by 5 bases.

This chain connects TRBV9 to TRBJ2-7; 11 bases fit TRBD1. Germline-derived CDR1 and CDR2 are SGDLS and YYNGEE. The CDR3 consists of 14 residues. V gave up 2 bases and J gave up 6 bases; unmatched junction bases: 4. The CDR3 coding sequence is TGTGCCAGCAGCGTCGGGACAGGGGGATTCGAGCAGTACTTC. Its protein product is CASSVGTGGFEQYF.

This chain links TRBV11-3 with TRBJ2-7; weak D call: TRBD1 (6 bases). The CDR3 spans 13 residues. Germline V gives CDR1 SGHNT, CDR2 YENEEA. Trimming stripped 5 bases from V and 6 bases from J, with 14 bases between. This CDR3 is CASSPSQGSEQYF. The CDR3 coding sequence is TGTGCCAGCAGCCCCTCTCAGGGGAGCGAGCAGTACTTC.

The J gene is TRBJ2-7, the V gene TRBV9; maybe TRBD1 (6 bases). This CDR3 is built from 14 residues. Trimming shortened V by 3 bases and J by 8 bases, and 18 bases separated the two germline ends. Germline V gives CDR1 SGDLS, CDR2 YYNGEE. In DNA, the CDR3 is TGTGCCAGCAGCGATACCTCTATTGGGACAAAGCAGTACTTC. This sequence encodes CASSDTSIGTKQYF.